This TCR beta chain appears in the sequencing data of a study of kidney transplant recipient with SARS-CoV-2 infection. This clonotype was counted ten times or more. Trimming shortened V by 4 bases and J by 8 bases, and 18 bases separated the two germline ends. The CDR3 sequence is 14 residues long. Germline lookup yields CDR1 SGHDT and CDR2 YYEEEE. TCRdb re-analysed the reads in MiXCR, keeping a single row per CDR3 protein. The sample has roughly 250,000 distinct CDR3 sequences, under 35% seen once. The chain employs TRBV5-6 and TRBJ1-2; D gene uncertain. Specimen: a blood sample, collected at baseline and on day 111 from a kidney transplant recipient. The source of this sequence is a male patient in his 30s who had COVID-19 and was a kidney transplant recipient. Some T cells may have come from the graft donor. CDR3 region: CASSPGRAPSGYTF. CDR3 DNA: TGTGCCAGCAGCCCCGGGAGGGCGCCCTCGGGCTACACCTTC.